This T cell receptor beta chain was sequenced for a study of Tregs in tolerant kidney transplant recipients. Regarding the study as a whole: Biological reproducibility was not directly addressed in this study.

Unstimulated regulatory T cells (CD4+CD25+CD127-), CD4+CD25- non-regulatory cells, CD4 and CD8 cells were FACS-sorted from thawed PBMCs. Comment on this clone: The antigen remains undetermined.

Libraries were prepared by immunoSEQ multiplex PCR; TCRdb keeps only in-frame clonotypes and omits some of them. The sample has roughly 49,000 clones; under 95% are singletons. The CDR3 has 15 amino acids. Trimming took off 6 bases at V and 10 bases at J, with 22 bases between the two ends. Germline CDR1 reads MNHNS; CDR2 reads SASEGT. The material sequenced was Tregs from blood. This TCR came from a human donor in good health. V and J are TRBV6-1 and TRBJ1-5; possible D gene TRBD1, 6 bases. Written as DNA, the CDR3 is TGTGCCAGCAGAGTAAACAGGGAGGGAAGGGTACCCCAGCATTTT. Translated: CASRVNREGRVPQHF.